This TCR beta chain was recovered during a study of blood T cell repertoires in COVID-19. Turning to the study itself: The study drew acute and convalescent COVID-19 samples from the United States, Italy and Spain.

This clone is a singleton in its sample. Per the authors' pipeline: How many nucleated cells were present was estimated from reference gene primer amplification. Using immunoSEQ multiplex PCR, the repertoire was profiled, and TCRdb retains in-frame clones only, with some absent. V and J calls and clone size follow that table, whereas D and trimming were derived from the DNA. The sample records approximately 480,000 clones, roughly 89% being singletons. Enrolment of Seattle patients took place during active infection, and they were followed longitudinally. Trimming pared 4 bases from V and 0 bases from J, leaving 13 bases between. CDR3 length equals 16 residues. CDR1 SGDLS and CDR2 YYNGEE come from the germline V gene.

This chain links TRBV9 with TRBJ2-2; D might be TRBD1 (5 bases). Sequencing used peripheral blood. The receptor was derived from a man younger than 30 with COVID-19, enrolled during active disease. This CDR3 is CASSLYRSSNTGELFF. For the CDR3, the DNA is TGTGCCAGCAGCCTTTACAGGTCGTCGAACACCGGGGAGCTGTTTTTT.